This T cell receptor beta chain was identified in a study of T cell responses to AZD1222 COVID-19 vaccine. Only a few counts were recorded for this clone. The germline V gene has CDR1 SGHNT and CDR2 YYREEE (reference sequence). Trimming stripped 5 bases from V and 0 bases from J, with 24 bases between. This CDR3 comprises 19 residues. Produced via immunoSEQ multiplex PCR; TCRdb's table is partial and in-frame only. In the table there are 200,000 to 250,000 clones, around 94% of which are singletons. The chain carries TRBV5-4 and TRBJ2-1; D is undetermined. Sequenced here: peripheral blood, sampled 28 days after the second dose of the MenACWY control vaccine. This clonotype was obtained from an adult who received the MenACWY meningococcal vaccine as a control. The CDR3 spells CASSPINWGKGGSYNEQFF. The CDR3 nucleotides are TGTGCCAGCAGTCCAATAAATTGGGGTAAAGGCGGCTCCTACAATGAGCAGTTCTTC. Full variable domain (missing parts from reference TRBV5-4 and TRBJ2-1): ETGVTQSPTHLIKTRGQQVTLRCSSQSGHNTVSWYQQALGQGPQFIFQYYREEENGRGNFPPRFSGLQFPNYSSELNVNALELDDSALYLCASSPINWGKGGSYNEQFFGPGTRLTVL.